This T cell receptor (beta chain) was documented in a study of blood T cell repertoires in COVID-19 (TCRdb year 2020). Looking at the study overall: Samples covering the acute and convalescent phases of COVID-19 were provided by collaborators in the United States, Italy and Spain. The material from the prospective study consisted of cDNA or gDNA derived from T cells, B-cell-depleted T cells, or PBMCs. Deeply sampled blood TCRbeta repertoires from subjects exposed to, actively infected with, or recovered from COVID-19 were included in the dataset. A freely available public database, intended as a resource for researchers studying the immune response to SARS-CoV-2, is where the repertoires were released. The samples were drawn from the first 160 participants of the ongoing ImmuneRACE study and from 1,254 subjects provided by 6 global collaborators. A de-identified subject ID, COVID-19 status, age in years and sex were almost always included in the sample metadata. HLA class I and class II types, where available, came from metadata supplied by the sample provider rather than from assay-based typing. The research as a whole found: The amount of clinical and demographic metadata varied by source and participant and was provided uncurated.

Each collaborating institution followed its own protocols to collect whole blood in K2EDTA tubes. For TCRbeta analysis, collaborator samples were shipped as frozen whole blood, as isolated PBMCs, or as DNA extracted from either sample type. From V the trimming removes 3 bases and from J it removes 3 bases, while the gene matches leave 3 bases of the junction unaccounted for. CDR1 and CDR2 were assigned from the germline V gene as KGHSH and LQKENI. The cysteine opens and the phenylalanine closes a CDR3 of 15 amino acids. Only CDR3 DNA is held: 45 bases, read in frame from base 1. Of note for this clone: The clone's antigen remains unknown. No base quality information exists; no much larger clone differs at one position.

TCRbeta CDR3 regions were amplified from genomic DNA using the immunoSEQ Assay, a bias-controlled multiplex PCR. Turning to the authors' computational methods: The number of nucleated cells in each sample was estimated from the amplification of reference gene primers within the assay. To quantify the absolute abundance of each unique TCRbeta CDR3 rearrangement, sequence reads were collapsed and filtered. For each sample, productive Simpson clonality was calculated as the square root of Simpson's diversity index across productive rearrangements. TCRdb obtained this table from immuneACCESS and retained in-frame rearrangements with V and J assigned. These tables miss some clones; where compared with another copy, unresolved V genes account for less than half of the shortfall, and the remainder is unexplained. The V and J calls and the clone size are those of that table, but D and trimming were determined from the DNA. This sample comprises about 120,000 clones, 85% of them detected only once. More than 6.5% of the sample belongs to the ten largest clones.

The rearrangement combines TRBV18 with TRBJ1-4; TRBD1 fits 8 bases in the junction. The clonotype comes from an elderly man with active or convalescent COVID-19. Sequencing was done on a sample of peripheral blood. Read as DNA, the sequence is TGTGCCAGCTCACCCGCGACAGGGGCTAATGAAAAACTGTTTTTT. Translated, this is CASSPATGANEKLFF.